A single sample gave rise to the 3 T cell receptor beta chains below, sequenced in a study of blood T cell repertoires in COVID-19. Measured with immunoSEQ multiplex PCR; TCRdb has only the in-frame clones, and not every one. The repertoire holds 64,000 or so clones, with approximately 91% as singletons. Sequencing was carried out using peripheral blood. The receptors here all came from a human donor in a cohort sampled during active COVID-19.

J is TRBJ1-1 and V is TRBV6-2 or TRBV6-3; D unclear. The CDR3 has 14 residues. From germline, CDR1 is MNHEY and CDR2 SVGEGT. V lost 2 bases and J 0 bases, leaving 7 bases between the germline ends. As DNA, the CDR3 is TGTGCCAGCAGTTACGGAGGATTGAACACTGAAGCTTTCTTT. This codes for CASSYGGLNTEAFF.

The chain couples TRBV10-3 to TRBJ1-2, with 7 nucleotides matching TRBD1. The CDR3 has 18 amino acids. Germline CDR1 ENHRY, CDR2 SYGVKD. V shed 4 bases and J 6 bases; nucleotides not matched to a gene: 20. The CDR3 region is CAISAATGREPGRNGYTF. Here the CDR3 DNA reads TGTGCCATCAGTGCTGCGACAGGGAGAGAACCCGGGCGCAATGGCTACACCTTC.

As for this clone: The junction does not match germline at one end; this may be a read error. The gene calls are TRBV9 and TRBJ2-7; D is possibly TRBD1 (5 bases). The CDR3 is made up of 14 amino acids. CDR1 is SGDLS, CDR2 YYNGEE, per germline. CDR3 region: CASSADLDSYKQYF. The CDR3 region has the DNA TGTGCCAGCAGCGCCGATCTAGACAGCTACAAGCAGTACTTC.